This T cell receptor beta chain was sequenced during a study of T cell responses to AZD1222 COVID-19 vaccine. Broader study findings: Two AZD1222 administrations were followed by greater Spike-specific TCR breadth and depth. Nearly half of spike-specific TCRs reportedly target unmutated variant regions. The donor group comprised mostly white British people and more females; the analysis possibly underestimated clonal diversity.

Profiled with immunoSEQ multiplex PCR; TCRdb holds only in-frame clones, not every one. The sample lists roughly 100,000 clones, roughly 82% occurring once. Details on this clone: As yet, its antigen is unknown.

CDR1 and CDR2 (germline): SNHLY, FYNNEI. The trim removed 5 bases at V and 5 bases at J, leaving 12 bases unmatched. The CDR3 loop spans 16 amino acids. This chain connects TRBV2 to TRBJ1-2; 9 bases match TRBD1. The source material was peripheral blood, sampled on day 0 of AZD1222 vaccination. The source is an adult in good health. CDR3 protein: CASSTGTGIGGYGYTF. CDR3 DNA sequence: TGTGCCAGCAGTACCGGGACAGGGATCGGGGGTTATGGCTACACCTTC.